This T cell receptor (beta chain) was sequenced during a study of cytomegalovirus exposure and HLA in healthy donors. In its sample, this clone was seen many times. The V end lost 3 bases, the J end lost 4 bases, and 15 bases lay between the germline ends. Looked up from germline, CDR1 is LNHDA and CDR2 is SQIVND (reference sequence). The CDR3 sequence is 15 residues long. The protocol was immunoSEQ multiplex PCR, while the TCRdb copy is restricted to in-frame clones and leaves out a portion. The sample lists a few hundred thousand clones; around 90% were seen once. The sample taken for sequencing was PBMCs. The chain carries TRBV19 and TRBJ1-1, with a possible D match to TRBD1 (6 bases). The sequence was obtained from a young woman in good health and CMV-seronegative. Here the CDR3 reads CASSILQGLGTEAFF. The CDR3 nucleotides are TGTGCCAGTAGTATCCTACAGGGTCTCGGCACTGAAGCTTTCTTT. Supplemented by reference TRBV19 and TRBJ1-1, the full variable domain reads DGGITQSPKYLFRKEGQNVTLSCEQNLNHDAMYWYRQDPGQGLRLIYYSQIVNDFQKGDIAEGYSVSREKKESFPLTVTSAQKNPTAFYLCASSILQGLGTEAFFGQGTRLTVV.